The present entry profiles one T cell receptor (beta chain) with its context. The target antigen is unknown. The CDR3 sequence is 14 residues long. V lost 4 bases to trimming and J lost 8 bases, with 15 bases between them. The V gene's germline CDR1 is LNHDA and CDR2 SQIVND (reference sequence). The TCR beta libraries were generated through quantitative 5'-RACE incorporating molecular barcodes. TCRdb fed the 5' RACE reads into MiXCR, producing one record per CDR3 protein. This table has some 130,000 distinct CDR3 sequences, more than 15% appearing once. This entry is derived from a study of CD8 T cells in ankylosing spondylitis. Overall study results and limits: Some of the motif variants had earlier been found in reactive arthritis patients' fluid and blood. Characteristic of ankylosing spondylitis blood, it appeared, was a TCR beta motif comprising about eight highly homologous variants. The study looked at matched synovial fluid samples from ankylosing spondylitis patients. Disease-linked clones were reported to be significantly enriched there.

The receptor was isolated from a male donor with ankylosing spondylitis. The gene calls are TRBV19 and TRBJ2-1; D gene unclear. Sequences were obtained from blood, either unsorted or a sorted T cell fraction (not recorded which). The CDR3 reads CASSTDLLGHEQFF. DNA for the CDR3: TGTGCCAGTAGTACCGACCTCCTGGGCCATGAGCAGTTCTTC.